This T cell receptor (beta chain) was found in a study of cytomegalovirus exposure and HLA in healthy donors (dated by TCRdb to about 2017). Some background on the complete study: An earlier analysis of a few hundred of the donors reported roughly 300 Gb of sequence data and 117 million unique TCR beta sequences obtained from approximately 180 million T cells. About five DR-DQ haplotypes were treated as single units for association and clustering because of strong linkage in the cohort. The number of donors typed differed by locus, with roughly 629-640 for A, B, C, DRB1 and DQB1, around 500 for DQA1, over 600 for DPA1, and 400 to 490 for DPB1. Of the roughly 410 genotyped donors, over 80% were placed in the genetic ancestry cluster associated with self-reported Caucasian donors. The study used immunosequencing to profile the T cell repertoires of 666 subjects and linked those repertoires to cytomegalovirus serostatus. Donor age, sex, ethnicity and CMV serostatus were compiled together with the repertoire data. Among around 400 genotyped donors of the cohort, an average of around 240,000 unique TCR beta nucleotide sequences were sequenced per donor, 15% to 20% of them non-productive. An earlier analysis of 500 to 650 of the donors applied high-throughput TCR beta sequencing to assess whether each TCR beta V gene segment acted as functional or pseudogenic. Class I and class II HLA loci were covered by the typing at four-digit resolution. The study aimed to test whether cataloging public T cell receptors could reveal signatures of past pathogen exposure. A later analysis re-examined previously published TCR beta repertoires from 610 or so donors and added high-resolution HLA genotyping to investigate patterns of TCR occurrence. All discovery cohort repertoires had been generated on a single sequencing platform. In addition to the first cohort of approximately 650 subjects, a separate validation cohort of 130 or so different subjects was used. An early release that covered about 600 HLA-typed donors contained approximately 320 gigabases of sequencing data and roughly 84 million unique TCR sequences. In a later genetic analysis, genome-wide SNP genotypes for 398 of the 666 donors were used, and that subset was treated as a discovery cohort. High-throughput TCR immunosequencing, statistical association of individual TCRs with disease status, and machine learning were combined to predict cytomegalovirus infection status. In the later analysis, no new phenotypic data were used to find candidate immune exposures; instead, reliance was placed on TCR beta sequences and their occurrence across donors.

CDR1 and CDR2 are read off the germline V gene as SQVTM and ANQGSEA. From the cysteine up to the phenylalanine, the CDR3 has a length of 17 residues. The only DNA kept is the CDR3, 51 bases in frame from the first base. The V end gives up 5 bases and the J end 3 bases, leaving 11 bases in the junction not matched to a gene. General conclusions and limits of the study: When HLA alleles, especially DR and DQ, strongly co-occurred, attributing TCR associations to individual alleles was difficult. In a later analysis, most CMV-associated TCR beta chains were found to appear HLA-restricted, with HLA associations seemingly driven largely by CMV exposure. A further reported finding was that TCR beta sequences accurately predicted the HLA-A and HLA-B alleles for most subjects in the first cohort. Because counts were too low, about 18 rarely observed V segments, including chromosome 9 orphons, were excluded from the earlier analysis of around 590 of the donors. In an earlier analysis of roughly 500 of the donors, most TCR beta V segments appeared in productive rearrangements about 90% or about 30% of the time, broadly matching IMGT annotations. In the study, 150 to 200 TCR beta chains were listed as associated with cytomegalovirus. Some IMGT-functional V segments, including TRBV6-2 and TRBV6-3, could not be distinguished by the 87-base-pair reads and were therefore excluded. In a later analysis, HLA-associated TCR beta chains showed more clonal expansion and lower generation probabilities than non-associated chains that were equally common. A later genetic analysis associated a missense DCLRE1C variant with V-gene and J-gene trimming of TCR beta chains, and an independent cohort replicated the association. For the cohort, immune exposure information was limited to CMV serostatus. The classifier was reported to diagnose cytomegalovirus status with high specificity and sensitivity in both the original cohort and the validation cohort. This cohort had only TCR beta chains sequenced, and the lack of alpha or paired-chain data limited which features could be detected. Roughly uniform sequencing depth across donors was assumed in presence/absence analyses, although this assumption may not hold. In vitro tests confirmed that a few of the cytomegalovirus-associated TCR beta chains recognize cytomegalovirus antigens. Linkage disequilibrium might explain the correlated functional status among segregating V segments, but an unknown experimental factor could not be excluded. A later genetic analysis reported fewer N-insertions in productive TCRs among donors in an Asian-associated ancestry cluster than the approximately 700-donor mean. Several of the top co-occurrence clusters appeared to be linked to parvovirus B19, influenza, CMV and Epstein-Barr virus, according to a later analysis. A cluster of highly shared sequence variants was judged likely to be a technical artifact of the sequencing pipeline. While some public TCRs were present in many individuals, most TCR sequences turned up only very rarely across donors. According to a later analysis, TCR association rates differed among HLA loci, with DRB1 alleles showing the most associated TCRs and HLA-C alleles showing the fewest. HLA typing was unavailable for some donors at each locus, so association tests used only the typed subset. Specific HLA alleles were associated with around 18,000 TCR beta sequences at a false discovery rate of 0.05 in a later analysis. According to the authors, the approach could potentially be generalized to other disease states and immunological phenotypes.

The cohort consisted of some 670 healthy bone marrow donors. All cohort members were sampled while nominally healthy, although unrecorded immune exposures were likely present. The donor was CMV seronegative and belonged to the group of more than 300 seronegative cohort members. A peripheral blood sample was provided by each donor, and peripheral blood mononuclear cells were used for TCR beta sequencing. The Qiagen DNeasy Blood Extraction Kit was used to extract genomic DNA from the blood cell samples. As regards this clone: Its antigen specificity is not known.

Libraries came from the immunoSEQ multiplex PCR assay. The multiplex PCR relied on a mix of 60 forward primers for TCR Vbeta segments and 13 reverse primers for TCR Jbeta segments. The CDR3 region of rearranged TCR beta genes was amplified from genomic DNA with a multiplex PCR assay. Amplified TCR beta libraries were sequenced as 87-base-pair reads on the Illumina HiSeq System. The study's processing was this. In a later analysis, some 80 million unique TCR beta chains were counted across the 500 to 700 repertoires, and about 10 million of these chains were shared by at least two donors. Raw reads were error-corrected and collapsed into unique sequences by a nearest-neighbor algorithm in which closely related sequences were merged to remove PCR and sequencing errors. CDR3 sequences were aligned to IMGT reference sequences to assign V, D and J gene segments. For a sequence to be retained, a match of at least six nucleotides to both a V gene segment and a J gene segment was required. A rearrangement counted as productive if the CDR3 had no stop codons and remained in frame with V and J, and every other rearrangement counted as non-productive. CDR3 was defined according to IMGT convention as the region running from the second conserved V-encoded cysteine to the conserved J-encoded phenylalanine. In an earlier analysis of around 640 of the donors, sequences lacking an unambiguous match to a single V gene segment were excluded. An earlier analysis of a few hundred of the donors called V segments functional above 56.7% productive rearrangements and segregating when the between-donor standard deviation exceeded 5%. A statistical classification framework was built for diagnosing cytomegalovirus status from the catalog of TCR beta chain sequences. In a later analysis, V and J genes were assigned by comparing TCR nucleotide sequences against IMGT/GENE-DB human TR gene sequences. The TCRdist pipeline was used in a later analysis to assign CDR3 sequences and most-parsimonious VDJ recombination scenarios. In a later analysis, every TCR beta chain was defined by the combination of its CDR3 amino acid sequence and its V-gene family, and reads without a unique V-gene family were dropped. To address suspected cross-contamination and a sequencing artifact, a later analysis removed roughly 640 highly shared, low-generation-probability nucleotide sequences. In a later analysis, a clonal expansion index for each public chain was calculated from normalized within-repertoire ranks of inferred template counts. In a later analysis, generation probabilities were computed with a VDJ recombination model fitted to out-of-frame rearrangements, and the resulting probabilities were checked against IGoR. In a later analysis, hypergeometric tests were used to score TCR-TCR, TCR-HLA and TCR-CMV co-occurrence, with a repertoire-size bias correction applied to TCR pairs. A later analysis estimated false discovery rates by permuting HLA or CMV assignments 20 times. In a later analysis, co-occurring TCRs were grouped with DBSCAN, and TCRdist sequence similarity was added when clustering was performed within HLA-allele-positive subsets. For co-occurrence clustering, repertoires with fewer than 30,000 or more than 120,000 public chains were excluded, along with five or six repertoires with anomalous nucleotide sharing. Imported from immuneACCESS, the table was reduced by TCRdb to in-frame sequences with V and J called. These copies leave out some clones; in studies compared against another copy, an unresolved V gene accounts for under half, and the cause of the remainder is not known. The DNA gave D and trimming, while V, J and clone size come from that table. The sample table gives some 160,000 clones. The biggest ten clones account for around 1.9% of the sample.

Material for sequencing was PBMCs. The receptor's source is a man aged 25-40 years in good health and CMV-seronegative. The rearranged segments are TRBV29-1 and TRBJ2-3; TRBD2 matches 13 bases in the middle. The base sequence is TGCAGCGTTTCGGGACTAGCGGGGAAGGGTAGGACAGATACGCAGTATTTT. This translates into CSVSGLAGKGRTDTQYF.